This T cell receptor (beta chain) derives from a study of beta chain features in type 1 diabetes. Across the whole study: Similarity in age, gender and cell yields was seen between patients and healthy donors. Study conclusions and caveats: Across all four CD4+ subsets, people with type 1 diabetes showed modestly shorter TCRB CDR3s.

Note on this clone: What it binds is unknown.

Donors underwent one heparinised blood draw, around 100 mL on average. Investigators reverse transcribed all isolated RNA, so they sequenced expressed TCRB transcripts. The data were produced by immunoSEQ multiplex PCR, yet TCRdb's version contains in-frame clones alone and is incomplete. Of roughly 610,000 clones listed, roughly 16% were seen once; the top ten hold about 0.087%. The TCR sequence derives from a man younger than 35 in good health. The sample was naive CD4+ T cells from blood.

CDR3 sequence (DNA): TGTGCCAGCAGCGGACAGGGCACAGCGGAAGAGACCCAGTACTTC. Its protein is CASSGQGTAEETQYF. This rearrangement joins TRBV28 to TRBJ2-5; 8 bases map to TRBD1. CDR1 and CDR2 (germline): MDHEN, SYDVKM. This CDR3 region has 15 residues. After removal of 6 bases from V and 3 bases from J, the junction contained 9 bases not matched to a gene.